The clone carrying this T cell receptor (beta chain) was counted once. Its antigen is as yet unknown. The sample comes from a study of shared clonotypes between healthy human individuals. Study-level information: Used for every donor were three CD4 naive, three CD4 memory, two CD8 naive and one CD8 memory plate.

Overall study findings and caveats: Since donors were few, the genetic and exposure-history diversity represented was limited. Clonotypes not shared had lower generation probabilities than those common to all four donors. The study found approximately 5% of naive CD4 clonotypes shared across a few donors.

Clones were read by immunoSEQ multiplex PCR, and TCRdb kept only the in-frame ones, dropping some. The profile shows fewer than 3 million clones, about nine tenths of them singletons. With 7 bases removed from V and 3 bases from J, the gap between germline ends came to 6 bases. This CDR3 region has 12 residues. Looked up from germline, CDR1 is MNHNS and CDR2 is SASEGT. The TCR sequence derives from a man between 18 and 35 years old in good health. Some clones in this sample may be carry-over from other donors' samples. Sequencing used naive CD4+ T cells from PBMCs. Subset defined: CD45RA+ positively selected. The rearrangement uses TRBV6-1 and TRBJ2-2; D remains ambiguous. The CDR3 is CASNRHTGELFF. The CDR3 DNA is TGTGCCAGCAACCGGCACACCGGGGAGCTGTTTTTT.